What follows describes a single T cell receptor (beta chain). These data originate in a study of cytomegalovirus exposure and HLA in healthy donors. The J segment lost 5 bases and the V segment lost 5 bases, leaving 9 bases of the junction unmatched. The CDR3 runs to 14 residues. Per germline, CDR1 GTSNPN and CDR2 SVGIG (reference sequence). The assay was immunoSEQ multiplex PCR, and TCRdb's table has in-frame clones only and misses some. The repertoire holds some 170,000 clones, about 90% seen once, with around 3.8% in the top ten. The sample taken for sequencing was PBMCs. The V call is TRBV30, the J call TRBJ2-5; 9 bases fit TRBD2. The sequence came from a man aged 18-30 years in good health and CMV-seropositive. Here the CDR3 DNA reads TGTGCCTGGGGCGGAACTAGCGGGTTGGAGACCCAGTACTTC. Encoded protein: CAWGGTSGLETQYF.